Each of the 20 T cell receptor beta chains below was sequenced from the same sample in a study of shared clonotypes between healthy human individuals. TCRdb's table, derived via immunoSEQ multiplex PCR, lists solely in-frame clones and lacks some. Here the sample spans 2 million to 3 million clones, 93% being singletons. The sample consisted of naive CD4+ T cells from PBMCs. Subset given: CD45RA+ positively selected. These receptors all stem from a man younger than 30 in good health. Some clones in this sample may be carry-over from other donors' samples.

The chain joins TRBV7-8 to TRBJ2-2, with 10 bases aligning to TRBD2. The CDR3 runs to 18 residues. The V gene's germline CDR1 is SGHVS and CDR2 FQNEAQ. The junction had 9 bases not matched to a gene; V was cut back by 1 base and J by 4 bases. The CDR3 DNA follows: TGTGCCAGCAGCTTAGGCCTAGCGGGAGTTGCGGGCACCGGGGAGCTGTTTTTT. Protein product: CASSLGLAGVAGTGELFF.

The chain recombines TRBV9 with TRBJ1-5, with 8 bases that match TRBD1. CDR1 and CDR2 from the germline V gene are SGDLS and YYNGEE. The ends lost 4 bases at V and 5 bases at J; junction bases unmatched: 5. The CDR3 extends over 14 amino acids. The CDR3 protein is CASSSGQGHQPQHF. Here the CDR3 DNA reads TGTGCCAGCAGCTCCGGACAGGGACATCAGCCCCAGCATTTT. The variable domain in full, with the rest retrieved from reference TRBV9 and TRBJ1-5, is DSGVTQTPKHLITATGQRVTLRCSPRSGDLSVYWYQQSLDQGLQFLIQYYNGEERAKGNILERFSAQQFPDLHSELNLSSLELGDSALYFCASSSGQGHQPQHFGDGTRLSIL.

The gene calls are TRBV6-9 and TRBJ1-1; a weak D match, TRBD1 (6 bases). Germline V gene sequence: CDR1 MNHGY, CDR2 SVAAGI. V lost 8 bases and J 8 bases, leaving 15 bases between the germline ends. The CDR3 totals 12 residues. CDR3 amino acids: CASDTGLGEAFF. CDR3 in DNA: TGTGCCAGCGATACAGGGTTGGGGGAAGCTTTCTTT.

In its sample, this clone was seen once. The J gene is TRBJ2-7, the V gene TRBV6-6, with TRBD1 identical over 9 bases. Looked up from germline, CDR1 is MNHNY and CDR2 is SVGAGI (reference sequence). The ends lost 5 bases at V and 1 base at J; junction bases unmatched: 6. This CDR3 comprises 15 residues. The CDR3 loop reads CASSPRQGGSYEQYF. The CDR3 coding sequence is TGTGCCAGCAGTCCCCGACAGGGGGGATCCTACGAGCAGTACTTC.

This rearrangement joins TRBV5-1 to TRBJ2-1; D uncertain. V was clipped by 0 bases and J by 0 bases, with 10 bases between them. Per germline, CDR1 SGHRS and CDR2 YFSETQ. The CDR3 has 16 residues. CDR3 protein: CASSLVAMSSYNEQFF. The DNA for the CDR3 is TGCGCCAGCAGCTTGGTGGCGATGAGCTCCTACAATGAGCAGTTCTTC.

This clone was seen only once. Other DNA sequences in the sample encode the same CDR3. The genes are TRBV28 and TRBJ1-4, with TRBD1 as a possible D gene (6 bases). V gave up 5 bases and J gave up 5 bases, with 12 bases separating them. CDR3 length: 14 amino acids. Germline V gives CDR1 MDHEN, CDR2 SYDVKM. This CDR3 is CASSRTGANEKLFF. DNA of the CDR3: TGTGCCAGCAGTCGCACGGGGGCAAATGAAAAACTGTTTTTT. The full variable domain, completed using reference TRBV28 and TRBJ1-4, is DVKVTQSSRYLVKRTGEKVFLECVQDMDHENMFWYRQDPGLGLRLIYFSYDVKMKEKGDIPEGYSVSREKKERFSLILESASTNQTSMYLCASSRTGANEKLFFGSGTQLSVL.

This clone was observed once. V is TRBV5-8 and J is TRBJ1-5, with D unclear. V was shortened by 0 bases and J by 4 bases, with 11 bases between the two germline ends. CDR1 and CDR2 (germline): SGHTS, YDEGEE. The CDR3 is 15 residues long. This chain's CDR3 is CASSLDGKLNQPQHF. In nucleotides, the CDR3 is TGTGCCAGCAGCTTGGACGGGAAACTAAATCAGCCCCAGCATTTT.

This chain links TRBV4-2 with TRBJ2-1; D not certain. Germline CDR1 and CDR2: LGHNA and YNFKEQ. The CDR3 totals 14 residues. Trimming stripped 2 bases from V and 1 base from J, with 6 bases between. The CDR3 region has the DNA TGTGCCAGCAGCCAAATGGGTTCCTACAATGAGCAGTTCTTC. It yields the protein CASSQMGSYNEQFF.

As to this clone: Other DNA variants within this sample encode the same CDR3. The rearrangement uses TRBV7-2 and TRBJ2-7; D is uncertain. V lost 5 bases and J lost 3, with 5 bases in between. There are 11 residues in the CDR3. Germline V gene data show CDR1 as SGHTA and CDR2 as FQGNSA. The CDR3 region is CASSVYYEQYF. CDR3 sequence (DNA): TGTGCCAGCAGCGTGTACTACGAGCAGTACTTC.

The rearrangement joins TRBV5-3 to TRBJ1-1, with D possibly being TRBD1 (5 bases). TRBV5-3 is placed among ORFs of uncertain function. CDR3 size: 14 residues. Trimming shortened V by 4 bases and J by 1 base, and 11 bases separated the two germline ends. The CDR3 loop is CARSEGNSNTEAFF. The CDR3 DNA reads TGTGCCAGAAGCGAGGGGAATTCGAACACTGAAGCTTTCTTT.

The chain links TRBV18 to TRBJ2-3, with D unclear. The CDR3 covers 12 residues. Germline assignment: CDR1 KGHSH and CDR2 LQKENI. Trimming removed 5 bases from V and 2 bases from J, with 5 bases in between. The CDR3 DNA is TGTGCCAGCTCAATGGTCACAGATACGCAGTATTTT. This translates into CASSMVTDTQYF. The variable domain in full, with the rest retrieved from reference TRBV18 and TRBJ2-3, is NAGVMQNPRHLVRRRGQEARLRCSPMKGHSHVYWYRQLPEEGLKFMVYLQKENIIDESGMPKERFSAEFPKEGPSILRIQQVVRGDSAAYFCASSMVTDTQYFGPGTRLTVL.

CDR3 protein: CASTPLGKLYEQYF. The CDR3 coding sequence is TGTGCCAGCACCCCCCTGGGGAAACTCTACGAGCAGTACTTC. The chain combines TRBV6-1 with TRBJ2-7; no clear D. Germline CDR1 MNHNS, CDR2 SASEGT. Trimming took 7 bases from V and 3 from J, leaving 16 bases between them. The CDR3 loop spans 14 amino acids.

The chain carries TRBV27 and TRBJ2-2; D may be TRBD1 (6 bases). There are 15 residues in the CDR3. CDR1 is MNHEY, CDR2 SMNVEV, per germline (reference sequence). V lost 2 bases and J lost 6, with 13 bases in between. CDR3 nucleotides: TGTGCCAGCAGTTTAAGGGGGAGTGTTTCCGGGGAGCTGTTTTTT. It is translated as CASSLRGSVSGELFF.

This chain uses TRBV6-1 with TRBJ2-3, with TRBD1 matching 8 bases. The CDR3 contains 15 residues. In germline, CDR1 is MNHNS, CDR2 SASEGT. The ends lost 3 bases at V and 1 base at J; junction bases unmatched: 3. This chain's CDR3 is CASSDLGQGTDTQYF. In nucleotides, the CDR3 is TGTGCCAGCAGTGACTTGGGACAGGGCACAGATACGCAGTATTTT.

The chain carries TRBV20-1 and TRBJ1-2; the D is unclear. This CDR3 contains 10 residues. The V gene's germline CDR1 is DFQATT and CDR2 SNEGSKA (reference sequence). CDR3 coding DNA: TGCAGGCGAATCGGCTATGGCTACACCTTC. Residues: CRRIGYGYTF.

This chain links TRBV18 with TRBJ1-1; TRBD1 is a possible D gene (6 bases). Looked up from germline, CDR1 is KGHSH and CDR2 is LQKENI. Between the trimmed V and J ends, which lost 2 bases and 1 base, there was a span of 14 bases. There are 16 residues in the CDR3. CDR3 region: CASSPWGSRGNTEAFF. The CDR3 DNA reads TGTGCCAGCTCACCATGGGGGAGCAGGGGGAACACTGAAGCTTTCTTT.

The CDR3 sequence is CASRDRLAAEQFF. In DNA, the CDR3 is TGTGCCAGCAGGGACAGACTAGCCGCTGAGCAGTTCTTC. This chain links TRBV6-1 with TRBJ2-1; TRBD2 might be the D (7 bases). There are 13 residues in the CDR3. CDR1 and CDR2 from the germline V gene are MNHNS and SASEGT. V was pared by 6 bases and J by 9 bases, with 15 bases between.

This sequence joins TRBV6-5 and TRBJ2-7, with TRBD2 as a possible D gene (6 bases). This CDR3 has 15 residues. Germline CDR1 MNHEY, CDR2 SVGAGI. V lost 5 bases and J lost 5, with 19 bases in between. This CDR3 reads CASSSLRRGSHEQYF. The DNA of the CDR3 is TGTGCCAGCAGTAGCCTTAGGAGGGGTTCCCACGAGCAGTACTTC.

Notes on this clone: Other DNA sequences from this sample encode an identical CDR3 as well. The V call is TRBV29-1, the J call TRBJ1-5; D ambiguous. This CDR3 spans 13 amino acids. CDR1 is SQVTM and CDR2 is ANQGSEA in the germline V gene. The V end lost 5 bases, the J end lost 0 bases, and 8 bases lay between the germline ends. DNA for the CDR3: TGCAGCGTTCGGGCCGATAGCAATCAGCCCCAGCATTTT. As protein: CSVRADSNQPQHF.

This chain uses TRBV28 with TRBJ1-2; no firm D call. V lost 7 bases to trimming and J lost 2 bases, with 8 bases between them. Germline CDR1 is MDHEN and CDR2 is SYDVKM. This CDR3 spans 12 amino acids. The CDR3: CASMKPNYGYTF. The CDR3 nucleotides read TGTGCCAGCATGAAGCCCAACTATGGCTACACCTTC.